The present T cell receptor (beta chain) was sequenced within a study of beta chain features in type 1 diabetes (dated by TCRdb to the late 2010s). With regard to the full study: Patients and healthy donors did not differ in mean age, gender distribution, total cell number or subset yield. Regulatory and stem cell-like memory subsets were isolated from only 8 patients and about eight healthy donors, whereas naive and central memory subsets came from all 28 donors. A total of approximately 100 million sorted cells were examined across all samples, and the number of cells per subset was strongly correlated with RNA yield. The study compared TCRB repertoires of sorted circulating CD4+ T cell subsets between recently diagnosed type 1 diabetes patients and matched healthy donors.

The entire isolated RNA was reverse transcribed using the High Capacity cDNA Reverse Transcription Kit, and thus expressed TCRB transcripts were sequenced. Deep immunoSEQ sequencing was performed on naive, central memory and regulatory T cell samples, with an average of around 3.5 million total reads per sample. Sorted cells were lysed in RLT buffer, and RNA was extracted using DNase-treated RNeasy Micro or Mini kits according to cell number. Each cell subset was processed on its own to prevent cross-contamination, while patient and healthy donor samples were processed together. The immunoSEQ multiplex PCR was used to amplify TCRB sequences from cDNA, generating 87-bp fragments that spanned the CDR3 region. Sequencing of the amplicons was done on the Illumina HiSeq platform. For the original study's pipeline: Synthetic template baselines were used to correct PCR bias computationally, reads within Hamming distance 2 were collapsed together, and singletons that could not be merged were discarded. Reads were aligned against IMGT so that V, D and J genes, CDR3 length and insertions or deletions at six rearrangement sites could be assigned. Clonotype counts were normalized to sorted cell number within each subset before computing true diversity and Gini coefficients with the tcR R package. The overlap coefficient, calculated on TCRB nucleotide sequences, was used to quantify repertoire sharing. Drawn from immuneACCESS, this table holds only the in-frame rearrangements with V and J called that TCRdb kept. Clones are partly lost; checked studies trace under half to an unresolved V gene and leave the rest unexplained. V and J calls plus clone size are reproduced from that table; the DNA served to infer D and trimming. Counted in this sample were 200,000 to 250,000 clones; 25% to 35% of them appeared once. The top ten clones comprise 3% to 4% of the sample.

This clone was picked up a small number of times. What this receptor recognizes is not known. Base qualities are not recorded, but no much larger clone differs from it by a single base. Different DNA sequences within this sample yield the same CDR3. Here is what the overall study found, with its caveats: A moderate but significant shortening of TCRB CDR3 length was observed in type 1 diabetes patients in all four CD4+ subsets. Patients with type 1 diabetes made fewer insertions and deleted more nucleotides at VDJ recombination sites, implying thymic rearrangement abnormalities. Because cDNA was sequenced instead of genomic DNA, highly expressing activated cells could be over-represented, though the groups showed no difference in activation or CD3 levels. HLA sub-analyses involved small numbers of individuals, so any influence of HLA type on TCRB rearrangement remained unresolved. Shorter templates might have been favored by PCR, but patient and control samples were amplified and corrected together, so both groups would have been affected equally by any skew. Naive, central memory and regulatory TCRB repertoires appeared to be more alike among patients than among healthy donors.

A single peripheral blood draw of around 0.11 L on average was collected from each donor into heparinised tubes. A BD FACSAria II and a panel including CD45RO, CCR7, CD25, CD127, CD95 and CD27 were used to sort naive, central memory, regulatory and stem cell-like memory CD4+ T cells. Every sorted population had a purity above 95%. PBMCs were isolated right away by Lymphoprep density gradient centrifugation and were stained directly, without culture. So that batch effects would be minimized, each experiment stained and sorted samples in pairs, pairing one healthy donor with one patient. The germline V gene gives CDR1 as LGHNA and CDR2 as YNFKEQ. From V the trimming removes 1 base and from J it removes 6 bases, while the gene matches leave 3 bases of the junction unaccounted for. CDR3 length: 15 amino acids, cysteine to phenylalanine. This entry keeps only the CDR3 DNA: 45 bases, framed from base 1.

The source of this sequence is a young man in good health. Sequenced input: central memory CD4+ T cells from blood. The rearranged chain carries TRBV4-2 and TRBJ2-3, with 11 bases aligning to TRBD1. The CDR3 protein: CASSQGTGGKDTQYF. The nucleotides are TGTGCCAGCAGCCAAGGGACAGGGGGCAAGGATACGCAGTATTTT.